Listed below are T cell receptor beta chains from one sample, sequenced in a study of cytomegalovirus exposure and HLA in healthy donors. Assay used: immunoSEQ multiplex PCR; TCRdb lists only in-frame clones, some missing. The repertoire consists of about 100,000 clones, with approximately 81% occurring once and the leading ten covering about 4%. The sample was PBMCs. The receptors shown here come from a female donor in good health and CMV-seropositive. Each CDR3 is given with its conserved first and last residue. Not every row has a clone size; where given, it reads once, few, many or a size class.

clone size	V gene	CDR3 protein
NA	TRBV5-1	CASSPRTGGYTEAFF
NA	TRBV30	CAWGGPGGSLVYEQYF
NA	TRBV7-8	CASSSSSSSGSYNEQFF
NA	TRBV5-5	CASSGGSPNRGLEQYF
NA	TRBV5-6	CASSFPARGYGYTF
NA	TRBV19	CASRSVTSGRGNTGELFF
NA	TRBV9	CASSVDRNTEAFF
NA	TRBV7-9	CASQLLQASGANVLTF
NA	TRBV5-5	CASTYGTGTGEQYF
NA	TRBV2	CASKVAGVYNEQFF
NA	TRBV2	CASSEGDRDNEQYF
NA	TRBV4-3	CASSQATVGPETQYF
NA	TRBV6-5	CASRRDSPYEQYF
NA	TRBV19	CASRKTSGSNFGNEQFF
NA	TRBV12-5	CASGLVGLGDYNEQFF
NA	TRBV5-1	CASSQPGTSGQETQYF
NA	TRBV7-2	CASSPSGLASEQFF
NA	TRBV7-2	CASSPFTGTSGGGTDTQYF
NA	TRBV7-9	CASSYWRGSGELFF
NA	TRBV9	CASSVDKGPGHYEQFF
few	TRBV7-6	CASSAPAGGQSTQYF